This T cell receptor beta chain was profiled in a study of T cell responses to AZD1222 COVID-19 vaccine. The CDR3 has 15 residues. CDR1 and CDR2 (germline): SEHNR, FQNEAQ (reference sequence). Trimming took 4 bases from V and 3 from J, leaving 15 bases between them. Clones were sequenced by immunoSEQ multiplex PCR, and TCRdb holds only the in-frame ones, with some missing. The profile shows just under 150,000 clones, about nine tenths of them singletons. General study findings and limits: Seropositivity was recorded at baseline in only six AZD1222 recipients. Close to half of spike-specific TCRs reportedly recognize unmutated variant regions. Once two AZD1222 doses were given, Spike-specific TCR breadth and depth went up.

A few counts support this clone. Its antigen is still unknown. V is TRBV7-9 and J is TRBJ1-1; perhaps TRBD1 as D (6 bases). This sequence was found in an adult who received the AZD1222 COVID-19 vaccine. Material: peripheral blood, obtained 28 days after the second AZD1222 dose. In DNA form, the CDR3 reads TGTGCCAGCAGCTCAACTACAGGGATGGACACTGAAGCTTTCTTT. This gives the protein CASSSTTGMDTEAFF. Combining the CDR3 with reference TRBV7-9 and TRBJ1-1 gives the whole variable domain DTGVSQNPRHKITKRGQNVTFRCDPISEHNRLYWYRQTLGQGPEFLTYFQNEAQLEKSRLLSDRFSAERPKGSFSTLEIQRTEQGDSAMYLCASSSTTGMDTEAFFGQGTRLTVV.